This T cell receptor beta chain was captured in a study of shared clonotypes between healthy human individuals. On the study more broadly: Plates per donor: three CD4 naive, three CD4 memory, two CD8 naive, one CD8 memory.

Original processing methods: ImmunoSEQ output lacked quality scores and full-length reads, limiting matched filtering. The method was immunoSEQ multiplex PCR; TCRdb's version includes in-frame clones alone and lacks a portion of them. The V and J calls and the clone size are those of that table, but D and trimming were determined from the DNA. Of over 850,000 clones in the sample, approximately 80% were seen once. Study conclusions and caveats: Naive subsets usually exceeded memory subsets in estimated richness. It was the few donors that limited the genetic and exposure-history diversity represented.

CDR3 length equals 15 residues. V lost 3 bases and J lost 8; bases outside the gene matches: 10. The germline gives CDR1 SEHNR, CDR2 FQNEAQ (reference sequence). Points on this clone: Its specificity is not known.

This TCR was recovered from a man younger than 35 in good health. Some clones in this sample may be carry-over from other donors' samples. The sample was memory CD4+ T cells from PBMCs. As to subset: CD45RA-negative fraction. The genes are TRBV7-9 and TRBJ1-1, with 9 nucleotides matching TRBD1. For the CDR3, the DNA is TGTGCCAGCAGCTTCTATCGGGACAGGGCTTCCGAAGCTTTCTTT. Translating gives CASSFYRDRASEAFF.